This T cell receptor (beta chain) was recorded in a study of blood T cell repertoires in COVID-19. Study-level background: Both acute and convalescent COVID-19 samples were obtained from the United States, Italy and Spain. Sample material is recorded as cDNA or gDNA derived from T cells, B-cell-depleted T cells, or PBMCs.

V was clipped by 4 bases and J by 2 bases, with 21 bases between them. This CDR3 is 16 amino acids long. CDR1 GTSNPN and CDR2 SVGIG come from the germline V gene (reference sequence). The table came from immunoSEQ multiplex PCR; TCRdb's copy has only in-frame clones and leaves some out. The sample lists around 250,000 clones; 70% to 90% were seen once. This sequence was found in a human donor in a cohort sampled during active COVID-19. The specimen was peripheral blood. The V call is TRBV30, the J call TRBJ2-7; possibly TRBD1 for D (6 bases). In DNA, the CDR3 is TGTGCCTGGACCTCCGCTCAGGGGTATGAGACCTACGAGCAGTACTTC. It encodes CAWTSAQGYETYEQYF. Full variable domain (outside the CDR3, taken from reference TRBV30 and TRBJ2-7): SQTIHQWPATLVQPVGSPLSLECTVEGTSNPNLYWYRQAAGRGLQLLFYSVGIGQISSEVPQNLSASRPQDRQFILSSKKLLLSDSGFYLCAWTSAQGYETYEQYFGPGTRLTVT.